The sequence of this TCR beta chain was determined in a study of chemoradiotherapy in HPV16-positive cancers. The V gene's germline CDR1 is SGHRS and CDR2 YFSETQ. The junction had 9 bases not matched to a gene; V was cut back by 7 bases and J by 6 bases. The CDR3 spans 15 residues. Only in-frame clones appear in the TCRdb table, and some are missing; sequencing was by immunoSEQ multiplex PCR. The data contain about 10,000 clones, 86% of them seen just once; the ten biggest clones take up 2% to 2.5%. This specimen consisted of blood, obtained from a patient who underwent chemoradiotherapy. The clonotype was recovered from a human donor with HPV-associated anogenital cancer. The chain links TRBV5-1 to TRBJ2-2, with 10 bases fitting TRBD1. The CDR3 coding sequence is TGCGCCAGCTGCTCCGGGACAGGGGCCGCCGGGGAGCTGTTTTTT. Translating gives CASCSGTGAAGELFF.